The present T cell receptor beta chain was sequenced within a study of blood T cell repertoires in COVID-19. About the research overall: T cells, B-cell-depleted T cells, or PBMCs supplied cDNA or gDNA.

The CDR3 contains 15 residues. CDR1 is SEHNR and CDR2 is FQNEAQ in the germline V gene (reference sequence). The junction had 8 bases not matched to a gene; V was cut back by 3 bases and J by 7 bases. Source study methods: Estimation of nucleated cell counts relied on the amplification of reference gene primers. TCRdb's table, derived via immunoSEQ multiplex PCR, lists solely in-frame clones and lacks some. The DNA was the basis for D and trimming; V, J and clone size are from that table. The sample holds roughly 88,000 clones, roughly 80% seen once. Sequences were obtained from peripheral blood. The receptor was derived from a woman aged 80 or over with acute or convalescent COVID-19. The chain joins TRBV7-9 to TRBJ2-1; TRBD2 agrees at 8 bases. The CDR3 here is CASSFSGTSYNEQFF. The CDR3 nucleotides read TGTGCCAGCAGCTTCTCCGGGACTAGTTATAATGAGCAGTTCTTC.